This T cell receptor (beta chain) stems from a study of cytomegalovirus exposure and HLA in healthy donors. Details on this clone: Antigen unknown.

V lost 3 bases to trimming and J lost 2 bases, with 8 bases between them. Germline V CDR1 and CDR2: MNHNS, SASEGT. This CDR3 has 14 amino acids. PCR amplification relied on 60 Vbeta primers (plus 13 Jbeta primers). TCRdb's table, derived via immunoSEQ multiplex PCR, lists solely in-frame clones and lacks some. The table includes about 180,000 clones, less than 85% detected once. Findings and limits, study-wide: Earlier analysis yielded a pattern in which most TCR beta V segments were productive about 90% or about 30% of the time.

The receptor's source is a man aged 35-49 years in good health and CMV-seronegative. V usage is TRBV6-1 and J usage is TRBJ1-5, with a tentative D call TRBD1 (6 bases). The sequenced sample was PBMCs. In DNA form, the CDR3 reads TGTGCCAGCAGTGATGGGGGCGGCAATCAGCCCCAGCATTTT. The encoded protein is CASSDGGGNQPQHF.